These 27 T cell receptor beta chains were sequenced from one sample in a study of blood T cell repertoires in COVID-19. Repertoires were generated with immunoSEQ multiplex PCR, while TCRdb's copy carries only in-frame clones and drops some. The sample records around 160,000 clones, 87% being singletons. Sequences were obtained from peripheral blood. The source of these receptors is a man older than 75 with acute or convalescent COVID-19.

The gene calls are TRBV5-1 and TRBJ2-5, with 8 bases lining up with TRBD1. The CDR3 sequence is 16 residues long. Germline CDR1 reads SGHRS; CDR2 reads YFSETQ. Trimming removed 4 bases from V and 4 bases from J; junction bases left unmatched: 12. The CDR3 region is CASSGDRGLARETQYF. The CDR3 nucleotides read TGCGCCAGCAGCGGCGACAGGGGCCTAGCTCGAGAGACCCAGTACTTC.

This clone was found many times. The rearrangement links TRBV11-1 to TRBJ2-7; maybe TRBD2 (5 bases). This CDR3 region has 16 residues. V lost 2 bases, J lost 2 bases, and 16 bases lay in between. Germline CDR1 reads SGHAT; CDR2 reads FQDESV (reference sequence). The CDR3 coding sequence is TGTGCCAGCAGCTTAAAGGGAGCGGTAACCACCTACGAGCAGTACTTC. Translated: CASSLKGAVTTYEQYF.

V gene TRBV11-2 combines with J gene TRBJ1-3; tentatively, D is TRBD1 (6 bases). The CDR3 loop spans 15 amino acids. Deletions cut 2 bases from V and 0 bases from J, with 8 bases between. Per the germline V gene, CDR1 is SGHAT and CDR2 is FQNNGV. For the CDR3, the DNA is TGTGCCAGCAGCTTAAGACAGGCCTCTGGAAACACCATATATTTT. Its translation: CASSLRQASGNTIYF.

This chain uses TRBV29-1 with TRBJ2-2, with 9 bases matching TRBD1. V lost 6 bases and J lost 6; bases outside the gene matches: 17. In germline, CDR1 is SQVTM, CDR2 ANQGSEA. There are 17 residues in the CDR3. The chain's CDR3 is CSVSTRGTGRSPGELFF. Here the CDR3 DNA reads TGCAGCGTCTCAACGCGGGGGACAGGGCGGTCCCCCGGGGAGCTGTTTTTT.

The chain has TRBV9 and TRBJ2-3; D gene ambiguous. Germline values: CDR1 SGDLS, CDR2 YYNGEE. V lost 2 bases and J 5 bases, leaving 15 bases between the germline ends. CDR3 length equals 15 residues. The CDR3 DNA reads TGTGCCAGCAGCGTTACCCACCGTCAGGAAGATACGCAGTATTTT. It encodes CASSVTHRQEDTQYF.

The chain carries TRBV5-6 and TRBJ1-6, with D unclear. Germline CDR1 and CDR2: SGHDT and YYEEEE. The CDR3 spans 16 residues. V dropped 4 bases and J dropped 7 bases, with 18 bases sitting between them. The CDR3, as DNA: TGTGCCAGCAGCCCCAACGGCGAGGCCCCAAATTCACCCCTCCACTTT. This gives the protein CASSPNGEAPNSPLHF.

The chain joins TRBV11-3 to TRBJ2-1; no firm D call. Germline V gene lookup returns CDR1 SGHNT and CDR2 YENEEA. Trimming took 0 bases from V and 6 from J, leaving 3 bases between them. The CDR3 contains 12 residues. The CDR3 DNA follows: TGTGCCAGCAGCTTAGACAGCAATGAGCAGTTCTTC. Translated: CASSLDSNEQFF.

In nucleotides, the CDR3 is TGTGCCAGCAGTCAGACTAGCGGGAGGGTGGATACGCAGTATTTT. Encoded protein: CASSQTSGRVDTQYF. The V gene is TRBV7-2, the J gene TRBJ2-3, with 14 nucleotides matching TRBD2. The germline V gene has CDR1 SGHTA and CDR2 FQGNSA. This CDR3 contains 15 residues. Germline trimming cut 6 bases from V and 6 bases from J; bases unmatched to any gene: 5.

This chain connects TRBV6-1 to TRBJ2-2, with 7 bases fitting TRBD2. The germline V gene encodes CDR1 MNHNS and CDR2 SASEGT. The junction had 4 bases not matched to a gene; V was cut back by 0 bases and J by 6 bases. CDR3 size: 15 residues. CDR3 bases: TGTGCCAGCAGTGAAGCGCGGGGGAGTCCCGGGGAGCTGTTTTTT. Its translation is CASSEARGSPGELFF.

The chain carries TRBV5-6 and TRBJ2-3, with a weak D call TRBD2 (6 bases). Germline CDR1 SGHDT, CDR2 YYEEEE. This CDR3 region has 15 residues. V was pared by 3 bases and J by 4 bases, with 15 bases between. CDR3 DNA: TGTGCCAGCAGCTCCTTACGGGGACTGTCAGATACGCAGTATTTT. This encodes CASSSLRGLSDTQYF.

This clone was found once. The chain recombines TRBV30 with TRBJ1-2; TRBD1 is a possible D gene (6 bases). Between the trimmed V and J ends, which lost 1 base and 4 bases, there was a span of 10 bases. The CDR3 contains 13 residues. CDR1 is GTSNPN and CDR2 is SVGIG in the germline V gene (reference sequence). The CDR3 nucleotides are TGTGCCTGGAGTGGGGAGGGGGGCTATGGCTACACCTTC. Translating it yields CAWSGEGGYGYTF. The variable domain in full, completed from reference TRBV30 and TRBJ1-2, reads SQTIHQWPATLVQPVGSPLSLECTVEGTSNPNLYWYRQAAGRGLQLLFYSVGIGQISSEVPQNLSASRPQDRQFILSSKKLLLSDSGFYLCAWSGEGGYGYTFGSGTRLTVV.

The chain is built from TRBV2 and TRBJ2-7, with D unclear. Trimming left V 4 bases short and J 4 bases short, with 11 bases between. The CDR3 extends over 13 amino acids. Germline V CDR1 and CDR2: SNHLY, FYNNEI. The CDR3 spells CASSVEFGYEQYF. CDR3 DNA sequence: TGTGCCAGCAGTGTGGAGTTTGGGTACGAGCAGTACTTC.

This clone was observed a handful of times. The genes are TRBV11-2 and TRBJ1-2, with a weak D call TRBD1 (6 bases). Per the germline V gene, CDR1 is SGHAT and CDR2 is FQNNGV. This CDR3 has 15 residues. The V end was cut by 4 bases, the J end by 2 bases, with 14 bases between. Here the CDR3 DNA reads TGTGCCAGCAGCTCATACCAGGGGTGGAACTATGGCTACACCTTC. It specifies CASSSYQGWNYGYTF.

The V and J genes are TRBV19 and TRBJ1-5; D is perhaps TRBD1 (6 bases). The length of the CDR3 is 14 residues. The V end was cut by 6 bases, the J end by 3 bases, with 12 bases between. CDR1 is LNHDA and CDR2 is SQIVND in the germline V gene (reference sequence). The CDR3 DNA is TGTGCCAGTAGAGAGACAGGATTCAATCAGCCCCAGCATTTT. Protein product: CASRETGFNQPQHF.

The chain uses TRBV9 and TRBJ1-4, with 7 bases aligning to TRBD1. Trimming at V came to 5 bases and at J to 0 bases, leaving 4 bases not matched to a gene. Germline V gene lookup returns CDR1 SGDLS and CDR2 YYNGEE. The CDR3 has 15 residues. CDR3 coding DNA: TGTGCCAGCAGTGCAACAGGGGCAACTAATGAAAAACTGTTTTTT. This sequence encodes CASSATGATNEKLFF.

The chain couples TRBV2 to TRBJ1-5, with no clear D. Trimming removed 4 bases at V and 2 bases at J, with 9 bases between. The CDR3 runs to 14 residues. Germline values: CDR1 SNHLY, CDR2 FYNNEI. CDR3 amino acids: CASSGGNRNQPQHF. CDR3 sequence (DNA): TGTGCCAGCAGTGGCGGGAACCGCAATCAGCCCCAGCATTTT.

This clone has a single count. For the CDR3, the DNA is TGTGCCAGCAGCCTTGGGACAGCGCGGGGAAACACCATATATTTT. This gives the protein CASSLGTARGNTIYF. The chain employs TRBV14 and TRBJ1-3; 7 bases align to TRBD1. Trimming cost V 4 bases and J 4 bases; bases outside gene matches: 7. The CDR3 contains 15 residues. From germline, CDR1 is SGHDN and CDR2 FVKESK. Filled out from reference TRBV14 and TRBJ1-3, the complete variable domain reads EAGVTQFPSHSVIEKGQTVTLRCDPISGHDNLYWYRRVMGKEIKFLLHFVKESKQDESGMPNNRFLAERTGGTYSTLKVQPAELEDSGVYFCASSLGTARGNTIYFGEGSWLTVV.

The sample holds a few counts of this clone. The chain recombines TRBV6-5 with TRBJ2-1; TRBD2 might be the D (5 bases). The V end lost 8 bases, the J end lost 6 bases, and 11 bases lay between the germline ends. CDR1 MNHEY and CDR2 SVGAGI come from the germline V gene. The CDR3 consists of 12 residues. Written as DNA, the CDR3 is TGTGCCAGCGGGCGGGTTAGCAATGAGCAGTTCTTC. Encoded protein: CASGRVSNEQFF.

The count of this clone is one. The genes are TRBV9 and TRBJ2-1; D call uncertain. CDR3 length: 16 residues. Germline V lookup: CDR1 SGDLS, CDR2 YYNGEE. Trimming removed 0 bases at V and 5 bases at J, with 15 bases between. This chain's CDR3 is CASSVDFGYGHNEQFF. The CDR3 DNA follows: TGTGCCAGCAGCGTAGATTTCGGGTACGGCCACAATGAGCAGTTCTTC.

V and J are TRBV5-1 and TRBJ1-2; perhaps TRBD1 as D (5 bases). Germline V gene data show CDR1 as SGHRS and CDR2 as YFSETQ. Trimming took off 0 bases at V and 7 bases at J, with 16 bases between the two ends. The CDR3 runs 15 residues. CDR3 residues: CASSLGYRGDGGYTF. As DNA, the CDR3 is TGCGCCAGCAGCTTGGGATATAGGGGCGATGGTGGCTACACCTTC.

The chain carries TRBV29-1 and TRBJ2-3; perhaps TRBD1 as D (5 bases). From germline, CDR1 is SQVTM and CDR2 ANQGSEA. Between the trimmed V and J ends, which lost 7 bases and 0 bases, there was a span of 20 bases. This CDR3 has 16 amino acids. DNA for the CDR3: TGCAGCGCCCCGAGGCATACAGGTAGCAGCACAGATACGCAGTATTTT. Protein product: CSAPRHTGSSTDTQYF.

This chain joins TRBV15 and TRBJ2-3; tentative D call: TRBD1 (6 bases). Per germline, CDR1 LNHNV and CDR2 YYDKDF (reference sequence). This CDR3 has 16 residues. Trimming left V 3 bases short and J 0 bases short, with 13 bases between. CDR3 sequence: CATSRRAGASTDTQYF. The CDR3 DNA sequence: TGTGCCACCAGCAGGAGGGCAGGGGCTAGCACAGATACGCAGTATTTT. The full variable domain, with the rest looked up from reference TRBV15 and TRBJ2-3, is DAMVIQNPRYQVTQFGKPVTLSCSQTLNHNVMYWYQQKSSQAPKLLFHYYDKDFNNEADTPDNFQSRRPNTSFCFLDIRSPGLGDTAMYLCATSRRAGASTDTQYFGPGTRLTVL.

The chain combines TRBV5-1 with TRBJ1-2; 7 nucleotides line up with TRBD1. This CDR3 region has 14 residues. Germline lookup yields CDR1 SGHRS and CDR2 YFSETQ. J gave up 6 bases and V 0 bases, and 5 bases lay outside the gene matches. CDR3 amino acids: CASSLEGTVDGYTF. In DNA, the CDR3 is TGCGCCAGCAGCTTGGAAGGGACAGTCGATGGCTACACCTTC.

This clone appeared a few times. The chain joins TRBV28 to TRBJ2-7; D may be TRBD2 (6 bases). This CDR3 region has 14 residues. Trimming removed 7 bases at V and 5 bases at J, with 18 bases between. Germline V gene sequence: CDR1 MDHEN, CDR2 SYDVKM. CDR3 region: CASISPGRSDEQYF. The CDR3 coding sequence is TGTGCCAGCATATCCCCAGGGAGGAGCGACGAGCAGTACTTC. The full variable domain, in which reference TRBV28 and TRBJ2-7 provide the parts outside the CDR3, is DVKVTQSSRYLVKRTGEKVFLECVQDMDHENMFWYRQDPGLGLRLIYFSYDVKMKEKGDIPEGYSVSREKKERFSLILESASTNQTSMYLCASISPGRSDEQYFGPGTRLTVT.

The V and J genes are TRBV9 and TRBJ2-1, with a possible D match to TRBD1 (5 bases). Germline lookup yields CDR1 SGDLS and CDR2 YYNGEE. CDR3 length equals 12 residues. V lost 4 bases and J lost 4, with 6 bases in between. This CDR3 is CASSPGYNEQFF. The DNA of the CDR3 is TGTGCCAGCAGCCCAGGGTACAATGAGCAGTTCTTC.

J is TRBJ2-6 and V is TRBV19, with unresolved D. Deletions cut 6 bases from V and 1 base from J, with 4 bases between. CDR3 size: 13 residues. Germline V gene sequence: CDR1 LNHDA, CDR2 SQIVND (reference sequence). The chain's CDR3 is CASRASGANVLTF. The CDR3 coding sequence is TGTGCCAGTAGGGCTTCTGGGGCCAACGTCCTGACTTTC.

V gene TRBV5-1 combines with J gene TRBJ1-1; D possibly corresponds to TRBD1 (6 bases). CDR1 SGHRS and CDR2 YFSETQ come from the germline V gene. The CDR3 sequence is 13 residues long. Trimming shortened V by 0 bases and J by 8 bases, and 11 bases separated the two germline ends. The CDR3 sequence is CASSLEVGTEAFF. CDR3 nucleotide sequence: TGCGCCAGCAGCTTGGAAGTTGGGACAGAAGCTTTCTTT.